This T cell receptor (beta chain) originates from a study of regulatory T cells in long-lasting Graves disease. In the study overall: With positive TSH receptor antibodies and over 5 years of antithyroid drugs, Graves' disease was considered persistent.

V dropped 6 bases and J dropped 6; count of bases not matched to a gene: 2. CDR3 length: 14 residues. Germline V lookup: CDR1 MDHEN, CDR2 SYDVKM. iRepertoire HTBI primers and Arm-PCR of CDR3 regions built TCR beta libraries. TCRdb reprocessed the multiplex PCR reads via MiXCR and lists one record per CDR3 protein. The sample yields 400,000 to 600,000 distinct CDR3 sequences, roughly a fifth seen once. Time point: persistent/refractory GD, antithyroid drugs over 5 years with positive TRAb. The TCR library was made from RNA extracted from PBMCs. This receptor was identified in a female donor with Graves disease. V is TRBV28 and J is TRBJ2-1, with 13 bases lining up with TRBD2. Sequences were derived from peripheral blood mononuclear cells (PBMCs), sampled when the disease was refractory, from a patient treated with antithyroid drugs. The CDR3 DNA follows: TGTGCCAGCAGCCGGACTAGCGGGAGCAATGAGCAGTTCTTC. The encoded protein is CASSRTSGSNEQFF.